One and the same sample provided the 14 T cell receptor beta chains below, sequenced in a study of control samples from healthy donors and cancer patients. The table came from immunoSEQ multiplex PCR; TCRdb's copy has only in-frame clones and leaves some out. The sample consists of 100,000 to 120,000 clones, 88% of them appearing once. The sequenced material came from PBMCs. The receptors stem from a woman aged 55-75 years with lung cancer.

The genes are TRBV5-1 and TRBJ2-2; no clear D. The germline V gene has CDR1 SGHRS and CDR2 YFSETQ. Trimming cost V 2 bases and J 7 bases, with 12 bases left between them. The CDR3 spans 14 residues. Here the CDR3 reads CASSFEGYGGELFF. CDR3 in DNA: TGCGCCAGCAGCTTTGAAGGGTACGGCGGGGAGCTGTTTTTT.

A single count supports this clone. The rearrangement joins TRBV5-6 to TRBJ1-2; D is uncertain. Per germline, CDR1 SGHDT and CDR2 YYEEEE. The CDR3 contains 14 residues. V shed 3 bases and J shed 4 bases, with 13 bases lying between them. The CDR3 DNA follows: TGTGCCAGCAGCTATGCGGAGGTACCCTATGGCTACACCTTC. It translates to CASSYAEVPYGYTF.

The chain links TRBV24-1 to TRBJ2-1; TRBD2 aligns across 11 bases. This CDR3 region has 16 residues. The germline V gene has CDR1 KGHDR and CDR2 SFDVKD. The V segment lost 4 bases and the J segment 9 bases; nucleotides outside the gene matches: 10. The CDR3 DNA is TGTGCCACCAGTGACCCCACTAGCGGGGGTTCAGGTGAGCAGTTCTTC. Translation: CATSDPTSGGSGEQFF.

The table lists this clone with a count of one. CDR3 sequence (DNA): TGTGCCAGCACGGAAGACGGCGTGGGGACCCAGTACTTC. This gives the protein CASTEDGVGTQYF. The gene calls are TRBV6-5 and TRBJ2-5; D not certain. The CDR3 runs 13 residues. The germline V gene encodes CDR1 MNHEY and CDR2 SVGAGI. V lost 7 bases to trimming and J lost 7 bases, with 16 bases between them.

This chain joins TRBV18 and TRBJ1-1; a possible D gene is TRBD1 (6 bases). The germline V gene encodes CDR1 KGHSH and CDR2 LQKENI. Trimming stripped 3 bases from V and 5 bases from J, with 13 bases between. The CDR3 has 14 residues. The CDR3 nucleotides are TGTGCCAGCTCACCTGGGGGCGGGAATACTGAAGCTTTCTTT. Encoded protein: CASSPGGGNTEAFF.

This sequence joins TRBV12-3 or TRBV12-4 and TRBJ2-2; D is unclear. CDR3 length: 13 residues. The V end was cut by 2 bases, the J end by 2 bases, with 3 bases between. The CDR3 region is CASSLSNTGELFF. CDR3 DNA sequence: TGTGCCAGCAGTTTATCAAACACCGGGGAGCTGTTTTTT.

The chain combines TRBV7-8 with TRBJ1-3; unclear D gene. The CDR3 is made up of 15 amino acids. The ends were cut back, 2 bases at V and 2 bases at J, with 10 bases in the middle. Germline values: CDR1 SGHVS, CDR2 FQNEAQ. The CDR3: CASSLRGIPGNTIYF. CDR3 nucleotide sequence: TGTGCCAGCAGCTTAAGAGGTATCCCTGGAAACACCATATATTTT. The full variable domain, rest sourced from reference TRBV7-8 and TRBJ1-3, is GAGVSQSPRYKVAKRGQDVALRCDPISGHVSLFWYQQALGQGPEFLTYFQNEAQLDKSGLPSDRFFAERPEGSVSTLKIQRTQQEDSAVYLCASSLRGIPGNTIYFGEGSWLTVV.

The CDR3 is CATSRDRDTQYF. CDR3 nucleotide sequence: TGTGCCACCAGCAGAGACCGCGATACGCAGTATTTT. The chain recombines TRBV15 with TRBJ2-3; no clear D gene. This CDR3 contains 12 residues. V was pared by 0 bases and J by 6 bases, with 4 bases between. The germline CDR1 and CDR2 sequences are LNHNV and YYDKDF (reference sequence).

CDR3 loop: CASSIVTKPEHNEQFF. The CDR3 bases are TGTGCCAGTAGTATAGTGACCAAGCCGGAACACAATGAGCAGTTCTTC. The chain is built from TRBV19 and TRBJ2-1; D is uncertain. Trimming cost V 1 base and J 5 bases, with 15 bases left between them. The germline V gene has CDR1 LNHDA and CDR2 SQIVND (reference sequence). The CDR3 contains 16 residues.

The chain uses TRBV28 and TRBJ1-5; D not certain. Germline V gives CDR1 MDHEN, CDR2 SYDVKM. The V end lost 5 bases, the J end lost 5 bases, and 7 bases lay between the germline ends. The CDR3 is made up of 12 amino acids. CDR3 loop: CASSPPDQPQHF. CDR3 in DNA: TGTGCCAGCAGTCCCCCCGATCAGCCCCAGCATTTT.

For the CDR3, the DNA is TGTGCCAGCAGCCAACTCAGGGGTGGCACCGGGGAGCTGTTTTTT. Its translation is CASSQLRGGTGELFF. V usage is TRBV5-8 and J usage is TRBJ2-2; TRBD1 might be the D (6 bases). V was trimmed by 4 bases and J by 4 bases, leaving 14 bases between them. Germline CDR1 reads SGHTS; CDR2 reads YDEGEE. This CDR3 is built from 15 residues.

The rearrangement joins TRBV2 to TRBJ2-2; 13 bases line up with TRBD2. The CDR3 runs to 18 residues. V dropped 4 bases and J dropped 3; count of bases not matched to a gene: 8. Per the germline V gene, CDR1 is SNHLY and CDR2 is FYNNEI. CDR3 region: CASSVTSGGALYTGELFF. In nucleotides, the CDR3 is TGTGCCAGCAGTGTAACTAGCGGGGGGGCCTTGTACACCGGGGAGCTGTTTTTT.

J is TRBJ1-2 and V is TRBV4-2; D not resolved. Trimming cost V 0 bases and J 0 bases, with 5 bases left between them. CDR3 size: 14 residues. In germline, CDR1 is LGHNA, CDR2 YNFKEQ. The CDR3 sequence is CASSQERANYGYTF. DNA of the CDR3: TGTGCCAGCAGCCAAGAGAGGGCTAACTATGGCTACACCTTC.

The rearrangement uses TRBV3-1 (or the pseudogene TRBV3-2) and TRBJ2-2, with TRBD2 identical over 16 bases. The trim removed 7 bases at V and 7 bases at J, leaving 12 bases unmatched. This CDR3 spans 18 amino acids. The germline gives CDR1 LGHDT, CDR2 YNNKEL (reference sequence). The CDR3, as DNA: TGTGCCAGCATCCTAGGAGGGACTAGCGGGAGGGCCGTCGGGGAGCTGTTTTTT. Amino acid sequence: CASILGGTSGRAVGELFF.